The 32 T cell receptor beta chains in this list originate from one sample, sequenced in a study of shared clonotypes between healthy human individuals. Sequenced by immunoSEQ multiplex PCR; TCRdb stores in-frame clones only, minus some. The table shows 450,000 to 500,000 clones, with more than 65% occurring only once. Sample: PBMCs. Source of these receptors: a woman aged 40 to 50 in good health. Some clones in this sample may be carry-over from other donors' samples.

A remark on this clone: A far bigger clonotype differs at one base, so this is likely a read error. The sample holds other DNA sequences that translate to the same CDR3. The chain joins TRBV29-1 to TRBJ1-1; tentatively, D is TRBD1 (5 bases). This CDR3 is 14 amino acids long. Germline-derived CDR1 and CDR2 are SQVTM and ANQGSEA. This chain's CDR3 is CSVVNPGMNTEAFF. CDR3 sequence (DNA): TGCAGCGTTGTTAATCCAGGGATGAACACTGAAGCTTTCTTC.

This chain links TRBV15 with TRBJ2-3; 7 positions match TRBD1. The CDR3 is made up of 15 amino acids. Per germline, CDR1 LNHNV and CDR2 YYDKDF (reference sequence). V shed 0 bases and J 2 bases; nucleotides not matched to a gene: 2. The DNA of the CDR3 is TGTGCCACCAGCAGAGAGGGACAGACCACAGATACGCAGTATTTT. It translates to CATSREGQTTDTQYF.

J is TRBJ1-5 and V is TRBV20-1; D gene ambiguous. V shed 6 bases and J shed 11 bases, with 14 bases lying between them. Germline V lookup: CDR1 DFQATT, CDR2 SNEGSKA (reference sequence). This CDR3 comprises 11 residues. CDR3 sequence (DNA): TGCAGTGCCACGGGGTCGCAAACCCAGCATTTT. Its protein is CSATGSQTQHF.

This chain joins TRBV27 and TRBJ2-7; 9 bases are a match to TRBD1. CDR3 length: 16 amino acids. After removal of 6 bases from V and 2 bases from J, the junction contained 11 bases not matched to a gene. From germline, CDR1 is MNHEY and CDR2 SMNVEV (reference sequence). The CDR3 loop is CASRIPGQGLTYEQYF. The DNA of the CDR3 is TGTGCCAGCAGGATACCGGGACAGGGCCTTACCTACGAGCAGTACTTC.

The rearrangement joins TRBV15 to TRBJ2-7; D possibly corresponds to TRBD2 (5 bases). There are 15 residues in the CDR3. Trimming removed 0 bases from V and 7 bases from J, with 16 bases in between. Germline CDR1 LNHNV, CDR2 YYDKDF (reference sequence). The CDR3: CATSRDRAGVREQYF. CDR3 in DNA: TGTGCCACCAGCAGAGATCGGGCCGGGGTTAGAGAGCAGTACTTC. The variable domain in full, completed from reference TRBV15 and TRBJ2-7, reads DAMVIQNPRYQVTQFGKPVTLSCSQTLNHNVMYWYQQKSSQAPKLLFHYYDKDFNNEADTPDNFQSRRPNTSFCFLDIRSPGLGDTAMYLCATSRDRAGVREQYFGPGTRLTVT.

DNA of the CDR3: TGCGCCAGCAGCCCGGCGTTGGGGGGGCTTACTGAAGCTTTCTTT. Protein: CASSPALGGLTEAFF. J is TRBJ1-1 and V is TRBV5-1; D may be TRBD1 (6 bases). The CDR3 loop spans 15 amino acids. Between the trimmed V and J ends, which lost 4 bases and 5 bases, there was a span of 18 bases. Per germline, CDR1 SGHRS and CDR2 YFSETQ. The variable domain in full, with the rest retrieved from reference TRBV5-1 and TRBJ1-1, is KAGVTQTPRYLIKTRGQQVTLSCSPISGHRSVSWYQQTPGQGLQFLFEYFSETQRNKGNFPGRFSGRQFSNSRSEMNVSTLELGDSALYLCASSPALGGLTEAFFGQGTRLTVV.

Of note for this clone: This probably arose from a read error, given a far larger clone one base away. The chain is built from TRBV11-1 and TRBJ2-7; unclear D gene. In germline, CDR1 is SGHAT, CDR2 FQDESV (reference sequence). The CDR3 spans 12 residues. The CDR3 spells CARSSGGYEQYF. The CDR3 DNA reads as TGTGCCAGAAGCTCGGGTGGTTACGAGCAGTACTTC.

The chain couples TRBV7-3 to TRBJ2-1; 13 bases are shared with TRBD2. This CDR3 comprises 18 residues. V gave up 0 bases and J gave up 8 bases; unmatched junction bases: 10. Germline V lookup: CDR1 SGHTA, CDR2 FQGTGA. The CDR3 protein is CASSLTPGLAGLNDEQFF. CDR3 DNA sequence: TGTGCCAGCAGCTTAACCCCGGGACTAGCGGGACTTAACGATGAGCAGTTCTTC. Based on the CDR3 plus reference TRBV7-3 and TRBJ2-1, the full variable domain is GAGVSQTPSNKVTEKGKYVELRCDPISGHTALYWYRQSLGQGPEFLIYFQGTGAADDSGLPNDRFFAVRPEGSVSTLKIQRTERGDSAVYLCASSLTPGLAGLNDEQFFGPGTRLTVL.

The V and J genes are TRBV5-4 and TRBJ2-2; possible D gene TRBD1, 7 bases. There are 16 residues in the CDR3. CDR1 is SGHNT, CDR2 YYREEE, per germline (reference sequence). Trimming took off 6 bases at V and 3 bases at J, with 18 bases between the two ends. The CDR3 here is CASTPGGKGDTGELFF. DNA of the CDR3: TGTGCCAGCACCCCAGGGGGGAAAGGGGACACCGGGGAGCTGTTTTTT.

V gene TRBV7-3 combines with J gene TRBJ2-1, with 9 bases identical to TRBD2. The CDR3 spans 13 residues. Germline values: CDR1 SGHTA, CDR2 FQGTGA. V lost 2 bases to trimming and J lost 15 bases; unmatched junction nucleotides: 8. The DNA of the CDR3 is TGTGCCAGCAGCTTACTGACTAGCGGCCGGATGTTCTTC. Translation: CASSLLTSGRMFF.

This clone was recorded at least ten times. The CDR3 here is CASSSGQGVTEAFF. The CDR3 DNA is TGTGCCAGCAGCTCAGGACAGGGGGTCACTGAAGCTTTCTTT. This chain links TRBV7-9 with TRBJ1-1; 10 bases map to TRBD1. Germline CDR1 SEHNR, CDR2 FQNEAQ (reference sequence). CDR3 size: 14 residues. Trimming cost V 4 bases and J 4 bases; bases outside gene matches: 3.

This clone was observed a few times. CDR3 in amino acids: CASSLVTTVSTDTQYF. For the CDR3, the DNA is TGCGCCAGCAGCTTGGTTACGACAGTTAGCACAGATACGCAGTATTTT. The chain employs TRBV5-1 and TRBJ2-3; D is perhaps TRBD1 (5 bases). This CDR3 is 16 amino acids long. V lost 0 bases and J 0 bases, leaving 11 bases between the germline ends. Germline V gives CDR1 SGHRS, CDR2 YFSETQ.

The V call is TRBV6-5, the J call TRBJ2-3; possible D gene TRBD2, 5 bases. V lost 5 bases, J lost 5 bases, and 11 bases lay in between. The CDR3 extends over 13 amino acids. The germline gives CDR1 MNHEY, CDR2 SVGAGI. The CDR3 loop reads CASSPLGRDTQYF. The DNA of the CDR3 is TGTGCCAGCAGTCCCCTGGGGAGAGATACGCAGTATTTT.

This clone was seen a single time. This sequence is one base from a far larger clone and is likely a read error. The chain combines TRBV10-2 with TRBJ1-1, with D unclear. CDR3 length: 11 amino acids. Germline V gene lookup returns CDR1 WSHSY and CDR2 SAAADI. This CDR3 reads CAGRRDTEAFF. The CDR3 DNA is TGCGCCGGCAGAAGGGATACTGAAGCTTTCTTT.

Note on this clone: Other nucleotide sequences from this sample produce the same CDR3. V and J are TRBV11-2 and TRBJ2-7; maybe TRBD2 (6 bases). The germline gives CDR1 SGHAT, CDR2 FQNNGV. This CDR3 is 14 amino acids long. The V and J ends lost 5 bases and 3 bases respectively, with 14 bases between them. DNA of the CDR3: TGTGCCAGCAGCCTTGGCCTGGGACTCTACGAGCAGTACTTC. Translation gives CASSLGLGLYEQYF.

In nucleotides, the CDR3 is TGTGCCATCACGGTCAGAGGGGGTGAAAAACTGTTTTTT. Amino acid sequence: CAITVRGGEKLFF. This rearrangement joins TRBV10-3 to TRBJ1-4; a possible D gene is TRBD1 (6 bases). V lost 7 bases, J lost 7 bases, and 13 bases lay in between. This CDR3 comprises 13 residues. The germline CDR1 and CDR2 sequences are ENHRY and SYGVKD.

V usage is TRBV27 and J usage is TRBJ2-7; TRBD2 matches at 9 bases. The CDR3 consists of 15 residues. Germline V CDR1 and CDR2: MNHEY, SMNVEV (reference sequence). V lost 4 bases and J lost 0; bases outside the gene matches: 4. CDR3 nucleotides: TGTGCCAGCAGTTCCTTAGCGGGAGACTCCTACGAGCAGTACTTC. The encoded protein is CASSSLAGDSYEQYF.

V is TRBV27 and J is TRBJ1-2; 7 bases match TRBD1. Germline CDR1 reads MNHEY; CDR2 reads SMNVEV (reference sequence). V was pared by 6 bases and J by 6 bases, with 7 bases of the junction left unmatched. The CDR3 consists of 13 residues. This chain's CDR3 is CASRPDRVHGYTF. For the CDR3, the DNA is TGTGCCAGCAGGCCTGACAGGGTACATGGCTACACCTTC.

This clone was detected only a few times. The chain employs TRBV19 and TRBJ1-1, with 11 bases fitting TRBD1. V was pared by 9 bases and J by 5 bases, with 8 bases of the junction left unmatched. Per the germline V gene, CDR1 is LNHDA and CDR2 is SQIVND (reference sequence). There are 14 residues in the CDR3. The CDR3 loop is CASLTGDRGTEAFF. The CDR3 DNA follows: TGTGCCAGCCTGACGGGGGACAGGGGGACTGAAGCTTTCTTT.

Here the CDR3 reads CASSLEQYGYTF. As DNA, the CDR3 is TGTGCCAGCAGTTTGGAACAATATGGCTACACCTTC. This chain links TRBV28 with TRBJ1-2; D unclear. Trimming took off 3 bases at V and 5 bases at J, with 7 bases between the two ends. Germline values: CDR1 MDHEN, CDR2 SYDVKM. This CDR3 has 12 amino acids.

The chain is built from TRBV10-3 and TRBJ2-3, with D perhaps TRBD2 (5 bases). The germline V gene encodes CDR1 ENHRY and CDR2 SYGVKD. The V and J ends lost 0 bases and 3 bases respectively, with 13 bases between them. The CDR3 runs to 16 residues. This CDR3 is CAISESTNRGTDTQYF. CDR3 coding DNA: TGTGCCATCAGTGAGTCGACCAATCGGGGAACAGATACGCAGTATTTT.

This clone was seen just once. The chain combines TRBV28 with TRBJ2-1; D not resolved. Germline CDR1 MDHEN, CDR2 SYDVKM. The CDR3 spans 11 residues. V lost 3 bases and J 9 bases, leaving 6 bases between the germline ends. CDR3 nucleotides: TGTGCCAGCAGTTTTTCCGTTGAGCAGTTCTTC. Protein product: CASSFSVEQFF.

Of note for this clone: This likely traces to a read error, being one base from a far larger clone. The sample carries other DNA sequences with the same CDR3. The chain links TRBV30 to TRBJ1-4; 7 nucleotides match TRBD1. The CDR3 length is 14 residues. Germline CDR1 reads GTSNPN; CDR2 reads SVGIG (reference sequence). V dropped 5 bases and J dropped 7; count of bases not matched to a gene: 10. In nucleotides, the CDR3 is TGTGCCTGGGACCCTGGACAGGAGGGTGAAAAACTGTTTTTT. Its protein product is CAWDPGQEGEKLFF.

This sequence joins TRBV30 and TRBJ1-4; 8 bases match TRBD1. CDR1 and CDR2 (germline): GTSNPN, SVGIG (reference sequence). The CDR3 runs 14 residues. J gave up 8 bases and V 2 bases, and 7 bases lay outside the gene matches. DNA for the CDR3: TGTGCCTGGAGTCCAGGACAGGGTGGCGAAAAACTGTTTTTT. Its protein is CAWSPGQGGEKLFF. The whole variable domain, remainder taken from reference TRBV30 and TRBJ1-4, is SQTIHQWPATLVQPVGSPLSLECTVEGTSNPNLYWYRQAAGRGLQLLFYSVGIGQISSEVPQNLSASRPQDRQFILSSKKLLLSDSGFYLCAWSPGQGGEKLFFGSGTQLSVL.

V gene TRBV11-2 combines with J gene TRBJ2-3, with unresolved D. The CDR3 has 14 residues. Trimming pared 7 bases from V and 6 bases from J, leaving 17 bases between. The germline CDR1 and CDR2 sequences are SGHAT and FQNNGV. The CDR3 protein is CASTHYSILDTQYF. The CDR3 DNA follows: TGTGCCAGCACCCACTACAGTATTTTGGATACGCAGTATTTT.

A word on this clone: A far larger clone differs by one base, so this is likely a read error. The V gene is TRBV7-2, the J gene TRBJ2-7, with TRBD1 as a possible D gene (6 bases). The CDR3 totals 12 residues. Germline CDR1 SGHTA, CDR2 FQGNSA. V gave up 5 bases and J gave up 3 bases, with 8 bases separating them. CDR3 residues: CASSIQGYEQYF. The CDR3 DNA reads TGTGCCAGCAGCATACAGGGCTACGAGCAGTACTTC.

The CDR3 is CASSPQGWTGELFF. For the CDR3, the DNA is TGTGCCAGCAGCCCACAGGGGTGGACCGGGGAGCTGTTTTTT. The rearrangement joins TRBV7-3 to TRBJ2-2; 7 bases match TRBD1. The CDR3 extends over 14 amino acids. Germline CDR1 reads SGHTA; CDR2 reads FQGTGA. The trim removed 5 bases at V and 5 bases at J, leaving 5 bases unmatched.

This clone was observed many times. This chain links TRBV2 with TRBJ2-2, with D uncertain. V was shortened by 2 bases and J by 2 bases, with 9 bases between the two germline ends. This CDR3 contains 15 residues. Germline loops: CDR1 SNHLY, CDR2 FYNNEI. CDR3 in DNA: TGTGCCAGCAGTGAAAATCCCTTAAACACCGGGGAGCTGTTTTTT. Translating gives CASSENPLNTGELFF.

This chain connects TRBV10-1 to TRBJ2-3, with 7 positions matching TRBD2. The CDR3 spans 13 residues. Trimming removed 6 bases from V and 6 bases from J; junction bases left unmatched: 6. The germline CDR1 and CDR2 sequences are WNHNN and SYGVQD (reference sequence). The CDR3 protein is CASSRGLVDTQYF. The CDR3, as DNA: TGCGCCAGCAGCCGTGGACTAGTCGATACGCAGTATTTT.

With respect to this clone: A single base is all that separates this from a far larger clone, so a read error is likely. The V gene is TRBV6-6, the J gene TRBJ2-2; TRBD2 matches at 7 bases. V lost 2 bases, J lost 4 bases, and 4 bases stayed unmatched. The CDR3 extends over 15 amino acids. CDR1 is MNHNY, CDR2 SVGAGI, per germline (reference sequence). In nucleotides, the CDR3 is TGTGCCAGCAGTTACGGGGACTACCCCACCGGGGAGCTGTTTTTT. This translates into CASSYGDYPTGELFF.

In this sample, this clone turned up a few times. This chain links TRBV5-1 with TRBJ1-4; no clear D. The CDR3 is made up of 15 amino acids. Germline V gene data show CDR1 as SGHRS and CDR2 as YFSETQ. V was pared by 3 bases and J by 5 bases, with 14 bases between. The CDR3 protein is CASSWKGGDNEKLFF. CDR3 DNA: TGCGCCAGCAGCTGGAAGGGAGGAGACAATGAAAAACTGTTTTTT.

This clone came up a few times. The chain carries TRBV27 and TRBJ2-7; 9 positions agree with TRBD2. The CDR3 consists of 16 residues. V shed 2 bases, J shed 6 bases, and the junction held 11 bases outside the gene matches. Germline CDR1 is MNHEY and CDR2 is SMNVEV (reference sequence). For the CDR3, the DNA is TGTGCCAGCAGTTTAAGTAGCGGGAGTATGCTTGGCGAGCAGTACTTC. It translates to CASSLSSGSMLGEQYF.